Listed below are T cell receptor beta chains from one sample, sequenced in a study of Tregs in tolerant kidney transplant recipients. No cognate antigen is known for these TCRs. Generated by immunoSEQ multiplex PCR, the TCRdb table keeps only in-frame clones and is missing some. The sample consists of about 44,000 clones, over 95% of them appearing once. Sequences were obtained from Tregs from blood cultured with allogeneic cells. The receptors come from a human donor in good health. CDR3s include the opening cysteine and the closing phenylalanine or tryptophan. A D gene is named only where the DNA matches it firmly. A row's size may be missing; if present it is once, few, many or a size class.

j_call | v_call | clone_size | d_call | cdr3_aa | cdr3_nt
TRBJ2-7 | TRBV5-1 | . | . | CASSLGFFYEQYF | TGCGCCAGCAGCTTAGGTTTCTTCTACGAGCAGTACTTC
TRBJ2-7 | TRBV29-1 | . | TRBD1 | CSVKRGQGYEQYF | TGCAGCGTAAAGAGGGGACAGGGTTACGAGCAGTACTTC
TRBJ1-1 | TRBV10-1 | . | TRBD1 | CASKQGLNTEAFF | TGCGCCAGCAAACAGGGGCTGAACACTGAAGCTTTCTTT
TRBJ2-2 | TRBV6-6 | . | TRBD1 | CASSRARQGAGELFF | TGTGCCAGCAGTCGAGCCCGACAGGGGGCGGGGGAGCTGTTTTTT
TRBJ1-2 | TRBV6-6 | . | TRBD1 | CASSRGPGQANYGYTF | TGTGCCAGCAGTCGGGGGCCGGGACAGGCTAACTATGGCTACACCTTC
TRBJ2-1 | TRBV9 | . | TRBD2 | CASSPGTSGDPSYNEQFF | TGTGCCAGCAGCCCCGGGACTAGCGGGGACCCCTCTTACAATGAGCAGTTCTTC
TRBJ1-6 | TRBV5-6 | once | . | CASSLGHSSYNSPLHF | TGTGCCAGCAGCTTGGGTCACAGCTCCTATAATTCACCCCTCCACTTT
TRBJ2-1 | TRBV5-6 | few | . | CASSYRDWRNEQFF | TGTGCCAGCAGCTACAGGGACTGGCGGAATGAGCAGTTCTTC
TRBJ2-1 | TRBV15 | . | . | CATSSYNEQFF | TGTGCCACCAGCAGCTACAATGAGCAGTTCTTC
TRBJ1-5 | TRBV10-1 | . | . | CASSEVVGQPQHF | TGCGCCAGCAGTGAGGTCGTAGGTCAGCCCCAGCATTTT
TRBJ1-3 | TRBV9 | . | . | CASSLGNTIYF | TGTGCCAGCAGTTTGGGAAACACCATATATTTT
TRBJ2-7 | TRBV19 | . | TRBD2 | CASSKGAGASYEQYF | TGTGCCAGTAGTAAGGGAGCGGGAGCCTCCTACGAGCAGTACTTC
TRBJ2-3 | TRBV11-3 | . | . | CASSFQYRDTQYF | TGTGCCAGCAGCTTCCAGTATCGGGATACGCAGTATTTT
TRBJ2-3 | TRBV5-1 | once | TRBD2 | CASSTGLAGGYTDTQYF | TGCGCCAGCAGCACGGGACTAGCGGGAGGGTACACAGATACGCAGTATTTT
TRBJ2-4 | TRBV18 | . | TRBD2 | CASSPLGPRRGSAKNIQYF | TGTGCCAGCTCACCACTTGGGCCCCGGCGGGGGTCAGCCAAAAACATTCAGTACTTC
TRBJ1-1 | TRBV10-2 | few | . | CASSDPAVF | TGCGCCAGCAGTGACCCCGCAGTCTTT
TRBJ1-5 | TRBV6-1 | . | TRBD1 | CASSRDRDQPQHF | TGTGCCAGCAGCCGGGACAGGGATCAGCCCCAGCATTTT
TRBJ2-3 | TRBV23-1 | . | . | CASREIAPSGPSFPSTDTQYF | TGCGCCAGCAGAGAAATAGCCCCATCAGGGCCCAGCTTTCCTAGCACAGATACGCAGTATTTT